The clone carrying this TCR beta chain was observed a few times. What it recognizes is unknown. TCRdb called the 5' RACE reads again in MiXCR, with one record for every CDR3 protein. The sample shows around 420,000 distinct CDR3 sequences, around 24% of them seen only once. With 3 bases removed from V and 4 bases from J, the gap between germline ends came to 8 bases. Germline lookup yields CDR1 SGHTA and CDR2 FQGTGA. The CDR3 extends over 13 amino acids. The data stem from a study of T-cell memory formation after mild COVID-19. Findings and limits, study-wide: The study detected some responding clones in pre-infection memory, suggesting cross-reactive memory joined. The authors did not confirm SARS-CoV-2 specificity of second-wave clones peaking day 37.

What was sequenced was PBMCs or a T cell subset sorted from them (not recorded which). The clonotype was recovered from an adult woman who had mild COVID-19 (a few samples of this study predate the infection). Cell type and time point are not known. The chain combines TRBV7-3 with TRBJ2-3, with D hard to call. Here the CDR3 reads CASSFRASDTQYF. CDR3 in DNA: TGTGCCAGCAGCTTCCGGGCTTCAGATACGCAGTATTTT.